A single sample gave rise to the 12 T cell receptor beta chains below, sequenced in a study of blood T cells in healthy people across ages. Then a second PCR, running roughly 7 to 11 cycles, was carried out with a sample-barcoded 5' primer and a J-beta primer mix. TCRdb reprocessed the 5' RACE reads via MiXCR and lists one record per CDR3 protein. This sample has fewer than 950,000 distinct CDR3 sequences, with about 34% found just once. Sequencing was done on a sample of blood. The receptor source for this set is a man between 18 and 29 years old in good health.

As for this clonotype: This is likely a read error, given that the CDR3 carries no conserved phenylalanine or tryptophan at its end. This chain connects TRBV7-7 to TRBJ2-3; 11 bases map to TRBD2. Germline V lookup: CDR1 SSHAT, CDR2 FNYEAQ (reference sequence). The CDR3 loop spans 14 amino acids. The CDR3 coding sequence is TGTGCTAGCAGCCCGACTAGCGGGGCAGATACGCAGTATTCT. This encodes CASSPTSGADTQYS.

The table lists this clonotype with a few counts. The chain employs TRBV9 and TRBJ2-3, with D unresolved. V was trimmed by 0 bases and J by 5 bases, leaving 7 bases between them. The CDR3 loop spans 13 amino acids. Germline V gene lookup returns CDR1 SGDLS and CDR2 YYNGEE. The CDR3, as DNA: TGTGCCAGCAGCGTAGATGTGGGAGATACGCAGTATTTT. Translated, it gives CASSVDVGDTQYF.

The chain carries TRBV5-1 and TRBJ1-5; D gene unclear. V was trimmed by 6 bases and J by 2 bases, leaving 12 bases between them. The germline gives CDR1 SGHRS, CDR2 YFSETQ. The CDR3 is 14 amino acids. The CDR3 reads CASKVAAGNQPQHF. In nucleotides, the CDR3 is TGCGCCAGCAAGGTCGCGGCAGGCAATCAGCCCCAGCATTTT.

J is TRBJ1-2 and V is TRBV7-9; the D is unclear. V was trimmed by 4 bases and J by 8 bases, leaving 11 bases between them. The length of the CDR3 is 12 residues. Germline V lookup: CDR1 SEHNR, CDR2 FQNEAQ (reference sequence). The CDR3 coding sequence is TGTGCCAGCAGCTATGGGGTGAAGGGCTACACCTTC. Encoded protein: CASSYGVKGYTF.

The gene calls are TRBV20-1 and TRBJ2-7; 11 bases align to TRBD1. With V trimmed by 5 bases and J by 6 bases, 9 bases remained unmatched. Per germline, CDR1 DFQATT and CDR2 SNEGSKA (reference sequence). CDR3 length: 14 amino acids. DNA for the CDR3: TGCAGTGCTGGCCGACGGACAGGGGGCACCGAGCAGTACTTC. It encodes CSAGRRTGGTEQYF.

V gene TRBV7-2 combines with J gene TRBJ1-3; possible D gene TRBD1, 6 bases. V lost 5 bases and J 2 bases, leaving 13 bases between the germline ends. Germline V gives CDR1 SGHTA, CDR2 FQGNSA. This CDR3 is 15 amino acids long. The chain's CDR3 is CASSPPQGTGNTIYF. The CDR3 DNA reads as TGTGCCAGCAGCCCCCCACAGGGAACTGGAAACACCATATATTTT.

This clonotype was seen once. The rearrangement links TRBV7-9 to TRBJ2-1; TRBD1 matches 9 bases. CDR1 is SEHNR, CDR2 FQNEAQ, per germline (reference sequence). The CDR3 has 14 amino acids. The junction had 10 bases not matched to a gene; V was cut back by 8 bases and J by 8 bases. CDR3 amino acids: CASPPGTGLDEQFF. CDR3 in DNA: TGTGCCAGCCCCCCCGGGACAGGGCTGGATGAGCAGTTCTTC.

Of note for this clonotype: At one of its ends the junction is not consistent with the germline gene, which may arise from a read error. The chain is built from TRBV7-7 and TRBJ2-3, with 8 bases aligning to TRBD1. CDR3 length equals 16 residues. Germline CDR1 reads SSHAT; CDR2 reads FNYEAQ (reference sequence). CDR3 in amino acids: CAGSSGQDWSTDTQYF. The CDR3 DNA reads as TGTGCCGGCAGCTCGGGACAGGACTGGAGCACAGATACGCAGTATTTT.

CDR3 bases: TGTGCCAGCAGCCCGCATAGGGGGGGGAATGAAAAACTGTTTTTT. Protein: CASSPHRGGNEKLFF. The chain links TRBV7-2 to TRBJ1-4, with a tentative D call TRBD1 (6 bases). Germline V gene lookup returns CDR1 SGHTA and CDR2 FQGNSA. Trimming shortened V by 5 bases and J by 5 bases, and 15 bases separated the two germline ends. The CDR3 consists of 15 residues. The variable domain in full, with the rest retrieved from reference TRBV7-2 and TRBJ1-4, is GAGVSQSPSNKVTEKGKDVELRCDPISGHTALYWYRQSLGQGLEFLIYFQGNSAPDKSGLPSDRFSAERTGGSVSTLTIQRTQQEDSAVYLCASSPHRGGNEKLFFGSGTQLSVL.

There are a few counts of this clonotype. The rearrangement links TRBV4-1 to TRBJ2-1, with D unresolved. Trimming cost V 0 bases and J 8 bases, with 17 bases left between them. The CDR3 length is 16 residues. Per the germline V gene, CDR1 is MGHRA and CDR2 is YSYEKL. Here the CDR3 DNA reads TGCGCCAGCAGCCAAGATCGGCATTTCCAACGGGATGAGCAGTTCTTC. Protein product: CASSQDRHFQRDEQFF.

This clonotype has more than one count but fewer than ten. The V gene is TRBV12-3 or TRBV12-4, the J gene TRBJ2-7, with D maybe TRBD1 (6 bases). The V end was cut by 3 bases, the J end by 6 bases, with 12 bases between. The length of the CDR3 is 13 residues. The CDR3 reads CASSLDSHGEQYF. For the CDR3, the DNA is TGTGCCAGCAGTTTGGACAGTCACGGCGAGCAGTACTTC.

This clonotype has a handful of counts. This chain connects TRBV27 to TRBJ1-1; 7 bases align to TRBD1. V trimming: 6 bases; J trimming: 0 bases; junction bases outside the gene matches: 13. From germline, CDR1 is MNHEY and CDR2 SMNVEV (reference sequence). CDR3 size: 17 residues. The CDR3 bases are TGTGCCAGCAGCCTGATCGGGGCAGGGGGTTTGAACACTGAAGCTTTCTTT. Its translation: CASSLIGAGGLNTEAFF.